The 7 T cell receptor beta chains below come from one sample, sequenced in a study of shared clonotypes between healthy human individuals. Data came from immunoSEQ multiplex PCR; TCRdb stores just in-frame clones and leaves some out. The sample consists of under 850,000 clones, just under 75% of them appearing once. Sequencing was performed on memory CD4+ T cells sorted from blood. Subset meaning: CD45RA-negative fraction. The receptors here all came from a woman aged 30 to 39 in good health.

This clone showed up just a few times. The J gene is TRBJ2-1, the V gene TRBV4-2, with 8 positions matching TRBD2. CDR1 is LGHNA and CDR2 is YNFKEQ in the germline V gene. V trimming: 6 bases; J trimming: 1 base; junction bases outside the gene matches: 8. The CDR3 runs 16 residues. CDR3 sequence reads: CASSVSGIGSYNEQFF. The CDR3 DNA is TGTGCCAGCAGTGTTAGCGGGATCGGTTCCTACAATGAGCAGTTCTTC.

This clone came up a few times. The V call is TRBV7-3, the J call TRBJ2-3; weak D call: TRBD2 (6 bases). Trimming shortened V by 5 bases and J by 0 bases, and 9 bases separated the two germline ends. This CDR3 has 14 amino acids. Germline assignment: CDR1 SGHTA and CDR2 FQGTGA. CDR3 sequence: CASSAGRSTDTQYF. DNA for the CDR3: TGTGCCAGCAGCGCGGGACGGAGCACAGATACGCAGTATTTT.

The chain carries TRBV2 and TRBJ1-2; a possible D gene is TRBD1 (5 bases). The CDR3 runs 15 residues. The germline CDR1 and CDR2 sequences are SNHLY and FYNNEI. Between the trimmed V and J ends, which lost 1 base and 3 bases, there was a span of 12 bases. The CDR3 reads CASSEGRGGDYGYTF. CDR3 nucleotide sequence: TGTGCCAGCAGTGAAGGGCGGGGAGGGGACTATGGCTACACCTTC.

The V and J genes are TRBV2 and TRBJ2-1; the match to TRBD1 covers 9 bases. With 6 bases clipped from V and 5 bases from J, the junction kept 8 bases outside the gene matches. There are 15 residues in the CDR3. Germline assignment: CDR1 SNHLY and CDR2 FYNNEI. The CDR3 here is CASRKRQGGDNEQFF. Here the CDR3 DNA reads TGTGCCAGCAGGAAACGACAGGGGGGGGACAATGAGCAGTTCTTC.

The chain joins TRBV2 to TRBJ2-7; 10 bases map to TRBD2. V was pared by 6 bases and J by 5 bases, with 16 bases of the junction left unmatched. Germline V CDR1 and CDR2: SNHLY, FYNNEI. The CDR3 contains 17 residues. The CDR3, as DNA: TGTGCCAGCAGCCCCACAAGTTACCCTAGCGGGAGAGACGAGCAGTACTTC. Translation gives CASSPTSYPSGRDEQYF.

CDR3 sequence (DNA): TGTGCCAGCAGTCTACCGCCCGGGACAATCAAAGGATCACCCCTCCACTTT. It codes for CASSLPPGTIKGSPLHF. The rearrangement links TRBV27 to TRBJ1-6, with D maybe TRBD1 (6 bases). Germline V gene lookup returns CDR1 MNHEY and CDR2 SMNVEV (reference sequence). The length of the CDR3 is 17 residues. The V end was cut by 5 bases, the J end by 10 bases, with 24 bases between.

The J gene is TRBJ2-1, the V gene TRBV5-1, with 7 bases lining up with TRBD2. The trim removed 1 base at V and 8 bases at J, leaving 12 bases unmatched. There are 16 residues in the CDR3. Germline CDR1 and CDR2: SGHRS and YFSETQ. CDR3 sequence reads: CASSLLPSGVQDEQFF. CDR3 nucleotides: TGCGCCAGCAGCTTGTTGCCTAGCGGAGTCCAGGATGAGCAGTTCTTC.